These 5 T cell receptor beta chains were sequenced from one sample in a study of blood T cell repertoires in COVID-19. Measured with immunoSEQ multiplex PCR; TCRdb has only the in-frame clones, and not every one. Here the sample spans approximately 670,000 clones, 70% to 90% being singletons. Sample: peripheral blood. The receptors shown here come from a woman under 30 with acute or convalescent COVID-19.

The chain is built from TRBV4-1 and TRBJ1-2; D is uncertain. V lost 4 bases, J lost 3 bases, and 9 bases lay in between. CDR1 is MGHRA, CDR2 YSYEKL, per germline. This CDR3 contains 13 residues. CDR3 DNA: TGCGCCAGCAGCCCCTGGGAGGACTATGGCTACACCTTC. Translation: CASSPWEDYGYTF.

This clone was recorded once. The rearrangement uses TRBV7-6 and TRBJ2-3; D is possibly TRBD1 (5 bases). V was cut by 1 base and J by 2 bases, with 10 bases left in between. The CDR3 contains 15 residues. CDR1 is SGHVS, CDR2 FNYEAQ, per germline. The CDR3 spells CASSLEGRPTDTQYF. As DNA, the CDR3 is TGTGCCAGCAGCTTAGAGGGGCGCCCCACAGATACGCAGTATTTT.

This clone appeared a single time. The J gene is TRBJ2-1, the V gene TRBV3-1 (or the pseudogene TRBV3-2), with 10 bases fitting TRBD2. From germline, CDR1 is LGHDT and CDR2 YNNKEL (reference sequence). J gave up 7 bases and V 5 bases, and 11 bases lay outside the gene matches. The CDR3 runs 16 residues. DNA for the CDR3: TGTGCCAGCAGCAAGACGAGCGGGGGGGCTGGGAATGAGCAGTTCTTC. Its translation is CASSKTSGGAGNEQFF.

The chain combines TRBV6-2 or TRBV6-3 with TRBJ1-2, with 7 bases identical to TRBD1. The germline gives CDR1 MNHEY, CDR2 SVGEGT. J was trimmed by 2 bases and V by 1 base; bases with no gene match: 7. This CDR3 has 16 residues. The CDR3 loop reads CASSYYDRVGNYGYTF. The CDR3 DNA sequence: TGTGCCAGCAGTTACTATGACAGGGTGGGGAACTATGGCTACACCTTC.

The chain has TRBV27 and TRBJ1-2; TRBD1 matches at 7 bases. V lost 7 bases, J lost 4 bases, and 12 bases stayed unmatched. CDR1 is MNHEY, CDR2 SMNVEV, per germline (reference sequence). This CDR3 contains 15 residues. The CDR3 nucleotides read TGTGCCAGCACCTCAGGGGGAAAACAGCCCTATGGCTACACCTTC. This codes for CASTSGGKQPYGYTF.